These 19 T cell receptor beta chains were all obtained from the same sample, sequenced in a study of shared clonotypes between healthy human individuals. Clones were sequenced by immunoSEQ multiplex PCR, and TCRdb holds only the in-frame ones, with some missing. Among millions of clones, over 85% were seen once, and the ten largest hold around 0.14%. Material for sequencing was naive CD4+ T cells sorted from blood. Subset denoted: CD45RA+ positively selected. Receptors originate from a man aged 18 to 29 in good health.

As concerns this clone: Other DNA variants within this sample encode the same CDR3. The chain joins TRBV29-1 to TRBJ1-1; D unresolved. From germline, CDR1 is SQVTM and CDR2 ANQGSEA. V was cut by 4 bases and J by 0 bases, with 9 bases left in between. The CDR3 runs 13 residues. The CDR3 bases are TGCAGCGTTGGTGGGAGGATGAACACTGAAGCTTTCTTT. Translated, it gives CSVGGRMNTEAFF. The variable domain in full, completed from reference TRBV29-1 and TRBJ1-1, reads SAVISQKPSRDICQRGTSLTIQCQVDSQVTMMFWYRQQPGQSLTLIATANQGSEATYESGFVIDKFPISRPNLTFSTLTVSNMSPEDSSIYLCSVGGRMNTEAFFGQGTRLTVV.

This chain links TRBV5-1 with TRBJ2-7; 10 nucleotides align to TRBD1. J gave up 4 bases and V 2 bases, and 9 bases lay outside the gene matches. The CDR3 sequence is 16 residues long. Germline V gene sequence: CDR1 SGHRS, CDR2 YFSETQ. The CDR3 loop reads CASSLAPGQGQYEQYF. The CDR3 DNA reads as TGCGCCAGCAGCTTAGCTCCGGGACAGGGGCAATACGAGCAGTACTTC.

The rearrangement links TRBV5-4 to TRBJ2-1; 16 bases map to TRBD2. This CDR3 spans 16 amino acids. The germline gives CDR1 SGHNT, CDR2 YYREEE (reference sequence). J was trimmed by 9 bases and V by 3 bases; bases with no gene match: 6. CDR3 sequence reads: CASSSGTSGGAGEQFF. The CDR3 region has the DNA TGTGCCAGCAGCTCTGGGACTAGCGGGGGGGCGGGTGAGCAGTTCTTC.

The chain recombines TRBV6-5 with TRBJ2-3; 7 bases are a match to TRBD1. Germline CDR1 MNHEY, CDR2 SVGAGI. The CDR3 runs 14 residues. V dropped 1 base and J dropped 11; count of bases not matched to a gene: 9. Here the CDR3 DNA reads TGTGCCAGCAGTTACTACAGGGGACAAGTTGTGCAGTATTTT. It is translated as CASSYYRGQVVQYF.

This rearrangement joins TRBV5-1 to TRBJ1-4; possible D gene TRBD1, 6 bases. Germline V gene sequence: CDR1 SGHRS, CDR2 YFSETQ. The CDR3 extends over 16 amino acids. V lost 0 bases and J 8 bases, leaving 17 bases between the germline ends. For the CDR3, the DNA is TGCGCCAGCAGCTTGGGGCATGAGGGGGTGAAAGAAAAACTGTTTTTT. Amino acids: CASSLGHEGVKEKLFF.

On this clone: The same CDR3 arises from other DNA sequences in this sample as well. J is TRBJ2-5 and V is TRBV5-1; D remains unclear. V was clipped by 0 bases and J by 5 bases, with 8 bases between them. The CDR3 consists of 13 residues. In germline, CDR1 is SGHRS, CDR2 YFSETQ. The CDR3 region has the DNA TGCGCCAGCAGCTTGGGTAATCAGGAGACCCAGTACTTC. Protein sequence: CASSLGNQETQYF.

CDR3 nucleotides: TGCGCCAGCAGCCAAGGCCTCCAATCCCTGAACACTGAAGCTTTCTTT. It translates to CASSQGLQSLNTEAFF. The rearrangement uses TRBV4-1 and TRBJ1-1, with D unclear. The CDR3 loop spans 16 amino acids. The V end lost 1 base, the J end lost 0 bases, and 12 bases lay between the germline ends. Germline CDR1 is MGHRA and CDR2 is YSYEKL.

A word on this clone: Other DNA sequences from this sample encode an identical CDR3 as well. The J gene is TRBJ2-7, the V gene TRBV6-1; no clear D. The germline V gene has CDR1 MNHNS and CDR2 SASEGT. V lost 6 bases and J lost 4, with 7 bases in between. The length of the CDR3 is 11 residues. The DNA of the CDR3 is TGTGCCAGCAGCGACTTATACGAGCAGTACTTC. Protein: CASSDLYEQYF.

This clone has only one observation. The chain employs TRBV19 and TRBJ2-2; 8 bases are shared with TRBD1. The germline V gene encodes CDR1 LNHDA and CDR2 SQIVND (reference sequence). The junction had 8 bases not matched to a gene; V was cut back by 4 bases and J by 4 bases. This CDR3 is built from 16 residues. Here the CDR3 reads CASSRPGQGSTGELFF. The CDR3 DNA is TGTGCCAGTAGTAGACCCGGACAGGGTTCCACCGGGGAGCTGTTTTTT.

CDR3 sequence: CASNPAGDTDTQYF. In DNA form, the CDR3 reads TGCGCCAGCAACCCCGCTGGCGATACAGATACGCAGTATTTT. This sequence joins TRBV5-1 and TRBJ2-3; D is unclear. The germline gives CDR1 SGHRS, CDR2 YFSETQ. V was pared by 6 bases and J by 3 bases, with 14 bases between. The CDR3 covers 14 residues.

With regard to this clone: Here the CDR3 omits its conserved ending phenylalanine or tryptophan, so a read error is the likely source. The limits of the CDR3 on the DNA are not certain, so only TCRdb's listed CDR3 is given. This chain links TRBV5-8 with TRBJ2-7; the table's D call of TRBD1 was not tested on the DNA. Ends included, the CDR3 has 10 residues. The V gene's germline CDR1 is SGHTS and CDR2 YDEGEE. CDR3 in amino acids: CASMPRFDIP.

The genes are TRBV27 and TRBJ2-1; the match to TRBD2 covers 8 bases. The V segment lost 2 bases and the J segment 3 bases; nucleotides outside the gene matches: 9. CDR3 length: 17 amino acids. The germline gives CDR1 MNHEY, CDR2 SMNVEV (reference sequence). The DNA of the CDR3 is TGTGCCAGCAGTTTAGGGTTATTAGCGGGGTACTACAATGAGCAGTTCTTC. Protein product: CASSLGLLAGYYNEQFF.

This chain links TRBV18 with TRBJ2-7, with 8 bases that match TRBD2. The germline CDR1 and CDR2 sequences are KGHSH and LQKENI. The CDR3 spans 16 residues. Germline trimming cut 3 bases from V and 4 bases from J; bases unmatched to any gene: 11. The CDR3, as DNA: TGTGCCAGCTCACCCCCGGGACTAGATATGGCTTACGAGCAGTACTTC. It translates to CASSPPGLDMAYEQYF.

A remark on this clone: The sample contains more than one DNA sequence encoding this CDR3. This chain connects TRBV6-5 to TRBJ1-5, with D possibly matching TRBD1 (5 bases). The CDR3 loop spans 14 amino acids. In germline, CDR1 is MNHEY, CDR2 SVGAGI. V gave up 5 bases and J gave up 2 bases, with 10 bases separating them. As DNA, the CDR3 is TGTGCCAGCAGTAGAGGGGATGGCAATCAGCCCCAGCATTTT. It yields the protein CASSRGDGNQPQHF.

The chain joins TRBV4-2 to TRBJ2-1; D call uncertain. Trimming cost V 3 bases and J 2 bases, with 8 bases left between them. The CDR3 loop spans 14 amino acids. Germline lookup yields CDR1 LGHNA and CDR2 YNFKEQ. The CDR3 DNA is TGTGCCAGCAGCCAGGACGGTCCCTACAATGAGCAGTTCTTC. Translation gives CASSQDGPYNEQFF.

In this sample, this clone turned up once. This rearrangement joins TRBV7-2 to TRBJ1-6; TRBD1 is a possible D gene (5 bases). The germline gives CDR1 SGHTA, CDR2 FQGNSA. The CDR3 spans 15 residues. V was cut by 5 bases and J by 9 bases, with 17 bases left in between. The CDR3 DNA is TGTGCCAGCAGCCCCCAGGGTACATCGGCTTCACCCCTCCACTTT. Translation: CASSPQGTSASPLHF.

The V gene is TRBV28, the J gene TRBJ1-2; 7 nucleotides align to TRBD1. CDR3 length equals 12 residues. Germline CDR1 reads MDHEN; CDR2 reads SYDVKM. V was clipped by 7 bases and J by 5 bases; unmatched bases: 4. The CDR3, as DNA: TGTGCCAGCACCGGGACAGTGTATGGCTACACCTTC. Its translation is CASTGTVYGYTF.

CDR3 sequence reads: CASSPGTGVGEAFF. For the CDR3, the DNA is TGTGCCAGCAGCCCTGGGACAGGGGTTGGTGAAGCTTTCTTT. The chain uses TRBV5-6 and TRBJ1-1, with 10 bases that match TRBD1. Germline loops: CDR1 SGHDT, CDR2 YYEEEE. V lost 4 bases to trimming and J lost 7 bases; unmatched junction nucleotides: 7. The CDR3 runs 14 residues. The full variable domain, rest sourced from reference TRBV5-6 and TRBJ1-1, is DAGVTQSPTHLIKTRGQQVTLRCSPKSGHDTVSWYQQALGQGPQFIFQYYEEEERQRGNFPDRFSGHQFPNYSSELNVNALLLGDSALYLCASSPGTGVGEAFFGQGTRLTVV.

The genes are TRBV10-3 and TRBJ2-2; possibly TRBD1 or TRBD2 for D (6 bases each). The V end was cut by 7 bases, the J end by 7 bases, with 13 bases between. The CDR3 covers 13 residues. Germline lookup yields CDR1 ENHRY and CDR2 SYGVKD. The CDR3 coding sequence is TGTGCCATCAATCAGGAGGGGGTCGGGGAGCTGTTTTTT. It encodes CAINQEGVGELFF.